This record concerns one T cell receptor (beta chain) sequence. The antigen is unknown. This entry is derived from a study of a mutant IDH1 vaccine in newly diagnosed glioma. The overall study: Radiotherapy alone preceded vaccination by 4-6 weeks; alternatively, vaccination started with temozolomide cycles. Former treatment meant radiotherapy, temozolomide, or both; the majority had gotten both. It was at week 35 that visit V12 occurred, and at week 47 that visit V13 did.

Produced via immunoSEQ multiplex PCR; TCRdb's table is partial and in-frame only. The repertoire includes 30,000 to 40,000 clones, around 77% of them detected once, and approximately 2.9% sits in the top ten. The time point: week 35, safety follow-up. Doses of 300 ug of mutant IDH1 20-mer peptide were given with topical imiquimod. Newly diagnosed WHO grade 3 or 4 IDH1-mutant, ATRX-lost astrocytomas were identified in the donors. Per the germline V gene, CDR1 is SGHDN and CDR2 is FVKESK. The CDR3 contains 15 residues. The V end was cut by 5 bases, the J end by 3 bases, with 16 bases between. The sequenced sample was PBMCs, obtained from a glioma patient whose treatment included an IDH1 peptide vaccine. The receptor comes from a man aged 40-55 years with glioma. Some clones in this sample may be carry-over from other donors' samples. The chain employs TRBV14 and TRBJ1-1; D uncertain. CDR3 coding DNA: TGTGCCAGCAGCACACGCTCGCGGTGGGACACTGAAGCTTTCTTT. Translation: CASSTRSRWDTEAFF.